The 24 T cell receptor beta chains reported below all come from one sample, sequenced in a study of blood T cell dynamics during melanoma immunotherapy. The method was immunoSEQ multiplex PCR; TCRdb's version includes in-frame clones alone and lacks a portion of them. The profile shows roughly 12,000 clones, over 75% of them singletons. Time point noted: week 3, after first cycle of checkpoint inhibitor. Sample: blood, taken from a patient treated with checkpoint blockade. These receptors came from a human donor with melanoma.

The V call is TRBV5-8, the J call TRBJ1-2; no clear D gene. V dropped 5 bases and J dropped 6 bases, with 14 bases sitting between them. Germline CDR1 SGHTS, CDR2 YDEGEE. The CDR3 extends over 13 amino acids. In DNA, the CDR3 is TGTGCCAGCAGGGCCTTCGAGTGGGATGGCTACACCTTC. Its translation is CASRAFEWDGYTF. The full variable domain, rest sourced from reference TRBV5-8 and TRBJ1-2, is EAGVTQSPTHLIKTRGQQATLRCSPISGHTSVYWYQQALGLGLQFLLWYDEGEERNRGNFPPRFSGRQFPNYSSELNVNALELEDSALYLCASRAFEWDGYTFGSGTRLTVV.

The chain couples TRBV7-2 to TRBJ1-2; possibly TRBD1 for D (5 bases). This CDR3 contains 15 residues. Trimming took 5 bases from V and 2 from J, leaving 15 bases between them. The germline gives CDR1 SGHTA, CDR2 FQGNSA. The CDR3 is CASSPKVGTNYGYTF. The CDR3 region has the DNA TGTGCCAGCAGCCCAAAAGTTGGGACGAACTATGGCTACACCTTC.

The rearrangement uses TRBV11-2 and TRBJ2-6; TRBD1 matches 9 bases. The germline V gene has CDR1 SGHAT and CDR2 FQNNGV. The CDR3 totals 18 residues. V trimming: 6 bases; J trimming: 2 bases; junction bases outside the gene matches: 11. The DNA for the CDR3 is TGTGCCAGCAGGACGGGGACAGGGAAATTACCTGGGGCCAACGTCCTGACTTTC. Translating gives CASRTGTGKLPGANVLTF.

The genes are TRBV19 and TRBJ2-2, with 11 bases lining up with TRBD1. The trim removed 5 bases at V and 7 bases at J, leaving 9 bases unmatched. Germline CDR1 is LNHDA and CDR2 is SQIVND (reference sequence). The CDR3 covers 16 residues. The CDR3 is CASSSTGTGGLGELFF. The CDR3 DNA is TGTGCCAGTAGTTCAACCGGGACAGGGGGTCTCGGGGAGCTGTTTTTT.

This clone was counted only a few times. The chain has TRBV6-4 and TRBJ1-6; no clear D gene. CDR3 length: 17 residues. The germline V gene has CDR1 MRHNA and CDR2 SNTAGT. The ends were cut back, 0 bases at V and 9 bases at J, with 18 bases in the middle. The CDR3 DNA follows: TGTGCCAGCAGTGACTCCAAGGGTGGGAGAGTGCGTTCACCCCTCCACTTT. It is translated as CASSDSKGGRVRSPLHF.

The chain has TRBV9 and TRBJ2-1; 7 positions agree with TRBD2. Losses at the gene ends were 5 bases for V and 2 bases for J; bases not matched to a gene: 10. This CDR3 is built from 16 residues. CDR1 is SGDLS and CDR2 is YYNGEE in the germline V gene. CDR3 sequence: CASSETFAGAYNEQFF. CDR3 DNA sequence: TGTGCCAGCAGTGAGACCTTCGCGGGGGCCTACAATGAGCAGTTCTTC.

The gene calls are TRBV7-2 and TRBJ2-7; no reliable D call. CDR3 length: 13 residues. V lost 5 bases, J lost 0 bases, and 8 bases lay in between. Germline V lookup: CDR1 SGHTA, CDR2 FQGNSA. CDR3 in amino acids: CASSLPLSYEQYF. DNA for the CDR3: TGTGCCAGCAGCCTGCCCCTCTCCTACGAGCAGTACTTC.

The chain recombines TRBV19 with TRBJ2-7; 10 bases match TRBD1. The CDR3 has 15 amino acids. The germline V gene encodes CDR1 LNHDA and CDR2 SQIVND (reference sequence). With V trimmed by 5 bases and J by 5 bases, 9 bases remained unmatched. The CDR3 nucleotides are TGTGCCAGTAGTTCCCAGGGGACAGGGGCCCACGAGCAGTACTTC. Protein product: CASSSQGTGAHEQYF.

This chain uses TRBV6-5 with TRBJ2-7; 12 bases agree with TRBD2. This CDR3 region has 15 residues. The V and J ends lost 6 bases and 6 bases, in that order; junction bases with no gene match: 9. Germline V gene lookup returns CDR1 MNHEY and CDR2 SVGAGI. The CDR3 DNA reads TGTGCCAGCAGAACCGCTAGCGGGGGGGCGGGCGAGCAGTACTTC. Translated, it gives CASRTASGGAGEQYF.

V gene TRBV30 combines with J gene TRBJ1-4; 7 bases map to TRBD1. The V and J ends lost 2 bases and 7 bases, in that order; junction bases with no gene match: 4. CDR1 is GTSNPN, CDR2 SVGIG, per germline (reference sequence). The CDR3 extends over 13 amino acids. The CDR3 bases are TGTGCCTGGAGTAGAAACAGGGGTGAAAAACTGTTTTTT. It translates to CAWSRNRGEKLFF.

The chain is built from TRBV5-8 and TRBJ1-2; D perhaps matches TRBD1 (5 bases). Germline loops: CDR1 SGHTS, CDR2 YDEGEE. V lost 3 bases and J 4 bases, leaving 13 bases between the germline ends. The CDR3 runs 14 residues. This CDR3 reads CASSWGGGSYGYTF. DNA for the CDR3: TGTGCCAGCAGCTGGGGCGGCGGCAGCTATGGCTACACCTTC.

This chain connects TRBV18 to TRBJ1-4; D ambiguous. In germline, CDR1 is KGHSH, CDR2 LQKENI. V shed 1 base and J shed 5 bases, with 11 bases lying between them. The CDR3 is 15 residues long. In nucleotides, the CDR3 is TGTGCCAGCTCACCACAGCGGAGGCTCAATGAAAAACTGTTTTTT. Protein: CASSPQRRLNEKLFF. Variable domain in full (rest from reference TRBV18 and TRBJ1-4): NAGVMQNPRHLVRRRGQEARLRCSPMKGHSHVYWYRQLPEEGLKFMVYLQKENIIDESGMPKERFSAEFPKEGPSILRIQQVVRGDSAAYFCASSPQRRLNEKLFFGSGTQLSVL.

The chain recombines TRBV6-1 with TRBJ2-7, with D unresolved. The germline CDR1 and CDR2 sequences are MNHNS and SASEGT. Trimming took 6 bases from V and 7 from J, leaving 10 bases between them. The CDR3 consists of 11 residues. DNA of the CDR3: TGTGCCAGCAGGATCATGGGGGAGCAGTACTTC. Its translation: CASRIMGEQYF.

The chain uses TRBV27 and TRBJ2-3; 7 bases are shared with TRBD1. Per the germline V gene, CDR1 is MNHEY and CDR2 is SMNVEV (reference sequence). The CDR3 extends over 16 amino acids. Trimming took 1 base from V and 0 from J; bases not matched to a gene: 4. DNA for the CDR3: TGTGCCAGCAGTTTATGGGGACAGAGGAGCACAGATACGCAGTATTTT. Amino acids: CASSLWGQRSTDTQYF.

The chain combines TRBV5-1 with TRBJ1-1; no reliable D call. The CDR3 runs to 13 residues. CDR1 and CDR2 (germline): SGHRS, YFSETQ. The V and J ends lost 1 base and 5 bases respectively, with 9 bases between them. This CDR3 reads CASSLWGGTEAFF. The DNA of the CDR3 is TGCGCCAGCAGCTTGTGGGGTGGGACTGAAGCTTTCTTT.

The chain employs TRBV5-1 and TRBJ1-2, with a possible D match to TRBD1 (5 bases). Germline CDR1 reads SGHRS; CDR2 reads YFSETQ. The CDR3 length is 14 residues. The V gene lost 0 bases and the J gene lost 6 bases, with 12 bases spanning the gap. The CDR3 DNA reads as TGCGCCAGCAGCTTGGAAGGGGACGTTGATGGCTACACCTTC. Encoded protein: CASSLEGDVDGYTF. The whole variable domain, remainder taken from reference TRBV5-1 and TRBJ1-2, is KAGVTQTPRYLIKTRGQQVTLSCSPISGHRSVSWYQQTPGQGLQFLFEYFSETQRNKGNFPGRFSGRQFSNSRSEMNVSTLELGDSALYLCASSLEGDVDGYTFGSGTRLTVV.

This sequence joins TRBV4-3 and TRBJ2-1, with 11 bases lining up with TRBD2. Per the germline V gene, CDR1 is LGHNA and CDR2 is YSLEER. The CDR3 runs 15 residues. Trimming at V came to 3 bases and at J to 2 bases, leaving 0 bases not matched to a gene. The CDR3 DNA is TGCGCCAGCAGCCAGGGACTAGCGGCCTACAATGAGCAGTTCTTC. As protein: CASSQGLAAYNEQFF.

The CDR3 region has the DNA TGTGCCAGCCGGAGGACTGGACAGAACAATCAGCCCCAGCATTTT. This gives the protein CASRRTGQNNQPQHF. V gene TRBV18 combines with J gene TRBJ1-5; D might be TRBD1 (6 bases). From germline, CDR1 is KGHSH and CDR2 LQKENI. CDR3 length equals 15 residues. V lost 8 bases, J lost 3 bases, and 17 bases lay in between.

The CDR3: CASSLGQGASGANVLTF. The CDR3 bases are TGTGCCAGCAGCTTAGGACAGGGGGCTTCTGGGGCCAACGTCCTGACTTTC. V usage is TRBV11-3 and J usage is TRBJ2-6, with TRBD1 matching over 10 bases. The CDR3 consists of 17 residues. V was clipped by 1 base and J by 1 base; unmatched bases: 1. Germline V gives CDR1 SGHNT, CDR2 YENEEA. Using reference TRBV11-3 and TRBJ2-6 for the parts outside the CDR3, the full variable domain is EAGVVQSPRYKIIEKKQPVAFWCNPISGHNTLYWYLQNLGQGPELLIRYENEEAVDDSQLPKDRFSAERLKGVDSTLKIQPAELGDSAVYLCASSLGQGASGANVLTFGAGSRLTVL.

The V gene is TRBV15, the J gene TRBJ1-2; D ambiguous. V was clipped by 2 bases and J by 1 base, with 8 bases between them. Germline loops: CDR1 LNHNV, CDR2 YYDKDF (reference sequence). The CDR3 is 14 residues long. The CDR3 loop reads CATSRPGYNYGYTF. DNA for the CDR3: TGTGCCACCAGCAGACCGGGGTATAACTATGGCTACACCTTC.

The rearrangement uses TRBV30 and TRBJ1-6; 7 nucleotides match TRBD1. CDR1 GTSNPN and CDR2 SVGIG come from the germline V gene (reference sequence). Trimming took 5 bases from V and 6 from J; bases not matched to a gene: 7. The CDR3 covers 14 residues. CDR3 nucleotide sequence: TGTGCCTGGCGGAAGGGACAGCCTAATTCACCCCTCCACTTT. Its translation is CAWRKGQPNSPLHF.

This clone was seen a single time. The V gene is TRBV6-5, the J gene TRBJ1-4; no definite D call. This CDR3 has 13 amino acids. Trimming took 0 bases from V and 14 from J, leaving 13 bases between them. CDR1 and CDR2 (germline): MNHEY, SVGAGI. This CDR3 reads CASSYSAGGGLFF. In DNA, the CDR3 is TGTGCCAGCAGTTACTCCGCCGGCGGAGGGCTGTTTTTT.

This chain connects TRBV29-1 to TRBJ1-2, with D uncertain. The CDR3 is 11 residues long. Trimming took off 4 bases at V and 6 bases at J, with 9 bases between the two ends. CDR1 is SQVTM, CDR2 ANQGSEA, per germline. CDR3 protein: CSVVLGNGYTF. Written as DNA, the CDR3 is TGCAGCGTTGTTCTCGGGAATGGCTACACCTTC.

The rearrangement links TRBV9 to TRBJ2-7; D is perhaps TRBD1 (6 bases). CDR1 and CDR2 from the germline V gene are SGDLS and YYNGEE. CDR3 size: 12 residues. Trimming removed 2 bases at V and 8 bases at J, with 11 bases between. This CDR3 is CASSVTGQQQYF. The CDR3 DNA sequence: TGTGCCAGCAGCGTTACAGGGCAGCAGCAGTACTTC.